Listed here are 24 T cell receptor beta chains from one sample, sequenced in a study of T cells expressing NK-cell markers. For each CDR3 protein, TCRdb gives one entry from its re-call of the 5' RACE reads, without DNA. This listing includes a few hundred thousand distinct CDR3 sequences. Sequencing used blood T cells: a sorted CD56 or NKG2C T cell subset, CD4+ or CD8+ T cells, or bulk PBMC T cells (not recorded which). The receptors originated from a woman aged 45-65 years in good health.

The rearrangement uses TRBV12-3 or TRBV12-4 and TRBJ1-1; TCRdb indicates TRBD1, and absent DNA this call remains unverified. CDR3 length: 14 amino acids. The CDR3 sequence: CASTPGTLNTEAFF.

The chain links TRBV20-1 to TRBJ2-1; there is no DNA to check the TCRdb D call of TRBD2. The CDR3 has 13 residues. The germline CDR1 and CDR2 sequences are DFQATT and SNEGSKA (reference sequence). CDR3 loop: CSASLLAGAEQFF.

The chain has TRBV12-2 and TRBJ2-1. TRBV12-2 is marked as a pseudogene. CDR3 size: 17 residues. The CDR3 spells CASRLARRVFSYNEQFF.

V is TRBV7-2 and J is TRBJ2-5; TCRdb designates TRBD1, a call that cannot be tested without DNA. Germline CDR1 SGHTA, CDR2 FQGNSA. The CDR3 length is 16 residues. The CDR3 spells CASSLATGRGQETQYF.

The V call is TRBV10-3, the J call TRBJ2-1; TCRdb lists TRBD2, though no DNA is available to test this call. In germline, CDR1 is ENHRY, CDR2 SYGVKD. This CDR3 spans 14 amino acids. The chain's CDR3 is CAINRDSSYNEQFF.

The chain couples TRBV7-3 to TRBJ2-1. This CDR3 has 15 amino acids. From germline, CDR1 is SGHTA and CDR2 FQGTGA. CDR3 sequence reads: CASSHSGDSYNEQFF.

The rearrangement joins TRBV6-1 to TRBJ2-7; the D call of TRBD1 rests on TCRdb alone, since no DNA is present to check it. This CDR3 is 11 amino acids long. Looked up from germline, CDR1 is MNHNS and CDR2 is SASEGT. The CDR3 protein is CASSEGGAQYF.

CDR3 protein: CTPVRRLNTEAFF. V is TRBV29-1 and J is TRBJ1-1; TCRdb's D call, TRBD1, is unchecked because there is no DNA. The CDR3 extends over 13 amino acids. The germline V gene encodes CDR1 SQVTM and CDR2 ANQGSEA.

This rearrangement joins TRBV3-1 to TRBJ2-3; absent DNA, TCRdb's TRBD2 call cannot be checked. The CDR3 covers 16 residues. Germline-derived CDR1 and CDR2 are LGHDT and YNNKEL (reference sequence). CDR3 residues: CASSQEGLLNTDTQYF.

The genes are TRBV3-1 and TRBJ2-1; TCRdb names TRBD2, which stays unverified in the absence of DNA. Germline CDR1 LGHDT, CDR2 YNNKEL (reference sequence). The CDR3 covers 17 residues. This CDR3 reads CASSQFATSGIDNEQFF.

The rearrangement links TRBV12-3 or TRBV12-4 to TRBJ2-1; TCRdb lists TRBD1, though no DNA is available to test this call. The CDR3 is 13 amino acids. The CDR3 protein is CASSTGQAREQFF.

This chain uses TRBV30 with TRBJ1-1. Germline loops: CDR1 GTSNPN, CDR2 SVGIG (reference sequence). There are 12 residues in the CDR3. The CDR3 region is CAWIQRDTEAFF.

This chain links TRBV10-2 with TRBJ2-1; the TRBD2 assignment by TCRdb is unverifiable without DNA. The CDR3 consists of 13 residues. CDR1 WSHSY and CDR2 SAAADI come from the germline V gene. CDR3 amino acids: CASTGTSGGEQFF.

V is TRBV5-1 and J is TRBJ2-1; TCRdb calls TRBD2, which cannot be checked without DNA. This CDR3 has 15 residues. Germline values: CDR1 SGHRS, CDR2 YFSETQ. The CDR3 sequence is CASSREVSSYNEQFF.

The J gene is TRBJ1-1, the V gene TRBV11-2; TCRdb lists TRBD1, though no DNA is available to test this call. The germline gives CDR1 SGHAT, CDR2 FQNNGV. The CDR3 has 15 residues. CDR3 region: CASSLGGGLRTEAFF.

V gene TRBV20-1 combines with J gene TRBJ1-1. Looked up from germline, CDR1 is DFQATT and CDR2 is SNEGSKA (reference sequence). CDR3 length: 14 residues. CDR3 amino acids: CSARDRRRETEAFF.

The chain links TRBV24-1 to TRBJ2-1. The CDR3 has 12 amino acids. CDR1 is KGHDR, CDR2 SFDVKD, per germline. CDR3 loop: CATSTLTREQFF.

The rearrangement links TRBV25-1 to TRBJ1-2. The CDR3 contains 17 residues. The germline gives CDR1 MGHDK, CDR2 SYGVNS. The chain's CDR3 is CASSEFFSEVTSSGYTF.

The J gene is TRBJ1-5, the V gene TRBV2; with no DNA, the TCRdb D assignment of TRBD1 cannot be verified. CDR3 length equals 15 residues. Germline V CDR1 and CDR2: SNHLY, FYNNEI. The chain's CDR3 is CASRQSGGSNQPQHF.

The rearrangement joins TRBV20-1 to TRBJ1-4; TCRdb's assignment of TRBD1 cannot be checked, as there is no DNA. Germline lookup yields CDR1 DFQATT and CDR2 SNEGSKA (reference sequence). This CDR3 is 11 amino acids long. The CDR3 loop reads CSARAGTELFF.

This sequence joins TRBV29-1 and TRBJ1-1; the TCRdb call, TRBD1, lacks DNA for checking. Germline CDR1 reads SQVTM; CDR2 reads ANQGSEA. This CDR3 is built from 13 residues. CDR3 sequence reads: CSVGGTELTEAFF.

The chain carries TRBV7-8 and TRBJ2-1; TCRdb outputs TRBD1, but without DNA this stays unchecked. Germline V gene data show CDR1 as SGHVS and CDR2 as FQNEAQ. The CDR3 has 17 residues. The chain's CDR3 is CASRFTWADRAYNEQFF.

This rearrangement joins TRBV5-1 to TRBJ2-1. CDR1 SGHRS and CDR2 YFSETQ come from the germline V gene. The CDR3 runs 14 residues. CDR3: CASSLAPASNEQFF. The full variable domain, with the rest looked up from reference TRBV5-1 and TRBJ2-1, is KAGVTQTPRYLIKTRGQQVTLSCSPISGHRSVSWYQQTPGQGLQFLFEYFSETQRNKGNFPGRFSGRQFSNSRSEMNVSTLELGDSALYLCASSLAPASNEQFFGPGTRLTVL.

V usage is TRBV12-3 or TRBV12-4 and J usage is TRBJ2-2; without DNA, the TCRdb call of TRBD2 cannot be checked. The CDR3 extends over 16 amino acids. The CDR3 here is CASSFLAGPLTGELFF.